Sequencing of this T cell receptor (beta chain) was carried out in a study of blood T cells in healthy people across ages. Points on this clonotype: Antigen: not known.

A sample-barcoded 5' primer and a J-beta primer mix were used in a second PCR of roughly 6 to 11 cycles. Each of the cDNA molecules was tagged by a template-switch adaptor with 12 random nucleotides. TCRdb called the 5' RACE reads again in MiXCR, with one record for every CDR3 protein. Of more than 800,000 distinct CDR3 sequences listed, 25% to 30% were seen once; the top ten hold 17%. Study-wide results and limits: Naive T cell percentage showed a strong correlation with TCR beta diversity. Considered underestimates were the diversity estimates obtained from one million T cells.

Each sample yielded at least 6 million isolated PBMCs. Germline CDR1 reads SQVTM; CDR2 reads ANQGSEA. Trimming removed 5 bases from V and 2 bases from J, with 14 bases in between. The CDR3 is made up of 14 amino acids. J is TRBJ2-3 and V is TRBV29-1; D possibly corresponds to TRBD1 (5 bases). The material sequenced was blood. The origin of this receptor is an elderly woman in good health. The DNA of the CDR3 is TGCAGCGTTACCGACCTGACAGACACAGATACGCAGTATTTT. As protein: CSVTDLTDTDTQYF.